The clone carrying this T cell receptor (beta chain) was observed many times. Its antigen remains unidentified. Amplification yielded TCR beta CDR3 regions, with RNA transcripts as the source. The HTBI primer set was used in a first-round RT-PCR of the TCR CDR3. TCRdb ran MiXCR on the multiplex PCR reads and lists one entry per CDR3 protein. The sample holds 490,000 or so distinct CDR3 sequences; approximately 16% are singletons and the top ten take around 32%. This sample stems from a study of T cells in Graves' hyperthyroidism and ophthalmopathy. On the basis of clinical symptoms, serum thyroxine and TRAb, thyroid ultrasound and orbital computed tomography, diagnoses were made. The PBMCs were sourced from fresh peripheral blood (around 9.3 ml). Study-wide findings and caveats: Model output signaled ophthalmopathy a median 6.5 months ahead of onset. Blood held most thyroid clonotypes expanded above 0.001 frequency.

V was trimmed by 2 bases and J by 1 base, leaving 11 bases between them. This CDR3 region has 15 residues. Germline V gene sequence: CDR1 MNHEY, CDR2 SMNVEV (reference sequence). Sequenced input: blood. V is TRBV27 and J is TRBJ1-1; D gene unclear. This receptor was obtained from a woman younger than 45 with Graves' ophthalmopathy. The CDR3 coding sequence is TGTGCCAGCAGTTTAAGAAGACTTCGGAACACTGAAGCTTTCTTT. The encoded protein is CASSLRRLRNTEAFF.